This passage covers 21 T cell receptor beta chains from one sample sequenced in a study of beta chain features in type 1 diabetes. Expressed TCRB transcripts were sequenced because the isolated RNA had all been reverse transcribed beforehand. Libraries were prepared by immunoSEQ multiplex PCR; TCRdb keeps only in-frame clonotypes and omits some of them. The repertoire holds 250,000 to 300,000 clones, with 7.5% to 9.5% as singletons. Sequences were obtained from central memory CD4+ T cells from blood. Receptors were obtained from a woman under 30 in good health.

V gene TRBV19 combines with J gene TRBJ2-1, with D tentatively TRBD1 (6 bases). V was cut by 3 bases and J by 5 bases, with 8 bases left in between. The length of the CDR3 is 13 residues. CDR1 and CDR2 (germline): LNHDA, SQIVND (reference sequence). The CDR3 region has the DNA TGTGCCAGTAGTATGGGGACAAACAATGAGCAGTTCTTC. Encoded protein: CASSMGTNNEQFF.

This clone was counted a few times. V usage is TRBV7-9 and J usage is TRBJ1-1; weak D call: TRBD1 (6 bases). The CDR3 has 15 amino acids. Trimming pared 2 bases from V and 1 base from J, leaving 11 bases between. The germline V gene has CDR1 SEHNR and CDR2 FQNEAQ (reference sequence). The CDR3 DNA reads TGTGCCAGCAGCTTACAACAGGGTTGGAACACTGAAGCTTTCTTT. It translates to CASSLQQGWNTEAFF.

This clone was seen more than once but under ten times. No DNA is shown, since the ends of the CDR3 on it are uncertain; the CDR3 is the one TCRdb lists. This chain connects TRBV7-2 to TRBJ2-7; TRBD2 is taken as the D call from the table, unchecked against the DNA. Counting both end residues, the CDR3 totals 15 amino acids. Germline V lookup: CDR1 SGHTA, CDR2 FQGNSA. CDR3 region: CASSQTVAATYEQYF.

J is TRBJ2-1 and V is TRBV27; 7 positions agree with TRBD1. J gave up 4 bases and V 2 bases, and 2 bases lay outside the gene matches. Germline CDR1 reads MNHEY; CDR2 reads SMNVEV (reference sequence). This CDR3 is 14 amino acids long. The CDR3: CASSLDRVYNEQFF. Written as DNA, the CDR3 is TGTGCCAGCAGTTTAGACAGGGTGTACAATGAGCAGTTCTTC.

Worth noting for this clone: This may be a read error, as it is one base from a much larger clone. The limits of the CDR3 on the DNA are not certain, so only TCRdb's listed CDR3 is given. Other DNA sequences in the same sample also yield this CDR3. The chain uses TRBV28 and TRBJ1-4. Including both end residues, the CDR3 is 17 amino acids long. The V gene's germline CDR1 is MDHEN and CDR2 SYDVKM. CDR3 sequence reads: CASSTSESGAGGGKLFF.

This chain joins TRBV7-9 and TRBJ2-3; TRBD2 aligns across 9 bases. After removal of 5 bases from V and 1 base from J, the junction contained 10 bases not matched to a gene. The V gene's germline CDR1 is SEHNR and CDR2 FQNEAQ (reference sequence). The CDR3 is 17 amino acids. The CDR3 protein is CASSPMGAGGRTDTQYF. CDR3 nucleotides: TGTGCCAGCAGCCCGATGGGAGCGGGAGGTCGCACAGATACGCAGTATTTT.

This chain links TRBV7-2 with TRBJ1-5, with 8 bases fitting TRBD1. The CDR3 is 17 residues long. Looked up from germline, CDR1 is SGHTA and CDR2 is FQGNSA. The trim removed 8 bases at V and 8 bases at J, leaving 20 bases unmatched. The DNA for the CDR3 is TGTGCCAGCTCCGAGGATCCGATGACAGGGGAGTTTGAGCCCCAGCATTTT. Translation: CASSEDPMTGEFEPQHF.

The V call is TRBV5-1, the J call TRBJ1-5, with 7 bases fitting TRBD1. The ends lost 0 bases at V and 4 bases at J; junction bases unmatched: 1. The CDR3 runs 14 residues. Looked up from germline, CDR1 is SGHRS and CDR2 is YFSETQ. DNA of the CDR3: TGCGCCAGCAGCTTGGAGGGACAGAATCAGCCCCAGCATTTT. Protein product: CASSLEGQNQPQHF.

V is TRBV7-8 and J is TRBJ2-1; 9 nucleotides line up with TRBD2. This CDR3 contains 19 residues. Germline values: CDR1 SGHVS, CDR2 FQNEAQ. J was trimmed by 4 bases and V by 1 base; bases with no gene match: 14. The chain's CDR3 is CASSLVGSSGTRSYNEQFF. The CDR3 bases are TGTGCCAGCAGCTTAGTGGGGTCTAGCGGGACGCGATCTTACAATGAGCAGTTCTTC.

As to this clone: This sample also contains other DNA sequences that code for the same CDR3. The genes are TRBV7-2 and TRBJ2-3; 9 bases line up with TRBD1. This CDR3 is built from 14 residues. After removal of 5 bases from V and 4 bases from J, the junction contained 4 bases not matched to a gene. Looked up from germline, CDR1 is SGHTA and CDR2 is FQGNSA. The CDR3, as DNA: TGTGCCAGCAGCCAGGACAGGGGAGCAGATACGCAGTATTTT. This gives the protein CASSQDRGADTQYF. Based on the CDR3 plus reference TRBV7-2 and TRBJ2-3, the full variable domain is GAGVSQSPSNKVTEKGKDVELRCDPISGHTALYWYRQSLGQGLEFLIYFQGNSAPDKSGLPSDRFSAERTGGSVSTLTIQRTQQEDSAVYLCASSQDRGADTQYFGPGTRLTVL.

This clone was counted ten times or more. The chain uses TRBV18 and TRBJ2-7; D not certain. V shed 3 bases and J shed 4 bases, with 16 bases lying between them. This CDR3 is 15 amino acids long. Germline V gives CDR1 KGHSH, CDR2 LQKENI. CDR3: CASSPSAGTLYEQYF. CDR3 coding DNA: TGTGCCAGCTCACCTTCAGCAGGCACTCTATACGAGCAGTACTTC.

This clone came up a few times. This chain joins TRBV5-1 and TRBJ2-3, with 8 nucleotides matching TRBD1. The CDR3 sequence is 16 residues long. Trimming cost V 4 bases and J 4 bases; bases outside gene matches: 11. In germline, CDR1 is SGHRS, CDR2 YFSETQ. The CDR3 DNA is TGCGCCAGCAGCGTTGGGACAGGCTCAGGGGCAGATACGCAGTATTTT. This encodes CASSVGTGSGADTQYF. Combining the CDR3 with reference TRBV5-1 and TRBJ2-3 gives the whole variable domain KAGVTQTPRYLIKTRGQQVTLSCSPISGHRSVSWYQQTPGQGLQFLFEYFSETQRNKGNFPGRFSGRQFSNSRSEMNVSTLELGDSALYLCASSVGTGSGADTQYFGPGTRLTVL.

The chain links TRBV2 to TRBJ1-4; tentative D call: TRBD1 (5 bases). V dropped 7 bases and J dropped 5 bases, with 11 bases sitting between them. Germline V gene lookup returns CDR1 SNHLY and CDR2 FYNNEI. The CDR3 is 13 amino acids. CDR3 bases: TGTGCCAGCAACGTGGGGCCCAATGAAAAACTGTTTTTT. It translates to CASNVGPNEKLFF.

The chain has TRBV27 and TRBJ1-6; 9 bases line up with TRBD1. The germline V gene has CDR1 MNHEY and CDR2 SMNVEV (reference sequence). The CDR3 has 13 residues. Trimming at V came to 6 bases and at J to 9 bases, leaving 3 bases not matched to a gene. This CDR3 reads CASRGTGPSPLHF. Here the CDR3 DNA reads TGTGCCAGCAGGGGGACAGGGCCTTCACCCCTCCACTTT.

In its sample, this clone was seen a few times. V usage is TRBV19 and J usage is TRBJ2-1; D is possibly TRBD2 (5 bases). The CDR3 consists of 15 residues. Germline V CDR1 and CDR2: LNHDA, SQIVND (reference sequence). V lost 5 bases and J lost 5, with 16 bases in between. The CDR3 loop reads CASSSPFMRDNEQFF. CDR3 DNA: TGTGCCAGTAGTTCCCCCTTTATGAGGGACAATGAGCAGTTCTTC.

This clone was seen a handful of times. The chain joins TRBV30 to TRBJ2-3, with 8 bases aligning to TRBD1. The germline gives CDR1 GTSNPN, CDR2 SVGIG (reference sequence). The V segment lost 5 bases and the J segment 4 bases; nucleotides outside the gene matches: 14. The CDR3 has 16 amino acids. The DNA of the CDR3 is TGTGCCTGGGGTAGAGGACAGGGCGGTGGCCCAGATACGCAGTATTTT. Translated: CAWGRGQGGGPDTQYF.

V is TRBV11-3 and J is TRBJ1-4, with D maybe TRBD1 (5 bases). Germline CDR1 is SGHNT and CDR2 is YENEEA. V was shortened by 3 bases and J by 10 bases, with 12 bases between the two germline ends. The CDR3 consists of 13 residues. The CDR3 protein is CASSFDQGVKLFF. The CDR3 DNA reads as TGTGCCAGCAGCTTCGACCAGGGAGTAAAACTGTTTTTT.

The chain couples TRBV15 to TRBJ2-7, with D uncertain. V gave up 1 base and J gave up 4 bases, with 17 bases separating them. The CDR3 has 16 amino acids. Germline CDR1 and CDR2: LNHNV and YYDKDF (reference sequence). CDR3 in DNA: TGTGCCACCAGCAGAGGAGGCGCAGCGCCCTTATACGAGCAGTACGTC. Protein: CATSRGGAAPLYEQYV.

This clone was observed a handful of times. This chain joins TRBV2 and TRBJ2-1, with TRBD2 matching 10 bases. The CDR3 extends over 17 amino acids. Germline CDR1 reads SNHLY; CDR2 reads FYNNEI. The junction had 11 bases not matched to a gene; V was cut back by 2 bases and J by 7 bases. CDR3 in amino acids: CASSEFSGGRSKNEQFF. CDR3 DNA: TGTGCCAGCAGTGAATTTAGCGGGGGGAGGTCTAAGAATGAGCAGTTCTTC. Supplemented by reference TRBV2 and TRBJ2-1, the full variable domain reads EPEVTQTPSHQVTQMGQEVILRCVPISNHLYFYWYRQILGQKVEFLVSFYNNEISEKSEIFDDQFSVERPDGSNFTLKIRSTKLEDSAMYFCASSEFSGGRSKNEQFFGPGTRLTVL.

This clone has more than one count but fewer than ten. The rearrangement links TRBV18 to TRBJ2-2, with D maybe TRBD1 (5 bases). Germline V gene sequence: CDR1 KGHSH, CDR2 LQKENI. Trimming took 3 bases from V and 5 from J, leaving 10 bases between them. The CDR3 runs to 14 residues. CDR3 protein: CASSPDTRTGELFF. The CDR3 nucleotides read TGTGCCAGCTCACCGGACACGAGGACCGGGGAGCTGTTTTTT. Together with reference TRBV18 and TRBJ2-2, the CDR3 gives the full variable domain: NAGVMQNPRHLVRRRGQEARLRCSPMKGHSHVYWYRQLPEEGLKFMVYLQKENIIDESGMPKERFSAEFPKEGPSILRIQQVVRGDSAAYFCASSPDTRTGELFFGEGSRLTVL.

This clone was picked up a small number of times. This chain uses TRBV23-1 with TRBJ2-3; 7 bases line up with TRBD2. TRBV23-1 is noted as an ORF with a role that remains uncertain. The CDR3 runs 17 residues. V dropped 1 base and J dropped 2; count of bases not matched to a gene: 9. CDR3 sequence reads: CASSQCGLGLATDTQYF. The CDR3 nucleotides are TGCGCCAGCAGTCAATGTGGACTAGGCCTTGCCACAGATACGCAGTATTTT.